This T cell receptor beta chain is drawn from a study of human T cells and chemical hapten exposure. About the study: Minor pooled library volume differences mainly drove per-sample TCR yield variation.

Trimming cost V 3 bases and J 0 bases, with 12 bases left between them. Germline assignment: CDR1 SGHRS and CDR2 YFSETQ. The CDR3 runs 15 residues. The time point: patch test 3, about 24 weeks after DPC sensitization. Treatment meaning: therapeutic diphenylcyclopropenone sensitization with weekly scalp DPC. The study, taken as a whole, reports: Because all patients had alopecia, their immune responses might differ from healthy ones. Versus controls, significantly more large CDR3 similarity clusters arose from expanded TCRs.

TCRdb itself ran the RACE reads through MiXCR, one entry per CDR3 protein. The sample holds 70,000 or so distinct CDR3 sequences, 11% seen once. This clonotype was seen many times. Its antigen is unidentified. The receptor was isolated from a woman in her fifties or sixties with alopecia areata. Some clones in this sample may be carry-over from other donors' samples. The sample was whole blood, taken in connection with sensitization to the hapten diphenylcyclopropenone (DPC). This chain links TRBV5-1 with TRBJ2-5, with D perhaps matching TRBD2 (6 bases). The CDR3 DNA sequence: TGCGCCAGCAGCTGGAGGGGAGGTAACCAAGAGACCCAGTACTTC. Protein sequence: CASSWRGGNQETQYF.